This note documents a single T cell receptor (beta chain) sequence. Its antigen is unknown. TCRdb called the reads again in MiXCR, with one record for every CDR3 protein. Of a few hundred thousand distinct CDR3 sequences in the sample, 40% were seen once. Trimming shortened V by 6 bases and J by 7 bases, and 19 bases separated the two germline ends. Germline V lookup: CDR1 SGHTA, CDR2 FQGNSA. CDR3 size: 14 residues. This sample was included in a study of T cell repertoires in cytomegalovirus infection. The chain carries TRBV7-2 and TRBJ2-7; a possible D gene is TRBD2 (6 bases). The specimen comprised cultured PBMCs, sampled from culture after CMV antigen stimulation. This clonotype originated in a human donor in good health (CMV status not recorded). Some clones in this sample may be carry-over from other donors' samples. The CDR3 DNA sequence: TGTGCCAGCAGGCCTAGCGCCGGGTCTGGGGAGCAGTACTTC. It yields the protein CASRPSAGSGEQYF.